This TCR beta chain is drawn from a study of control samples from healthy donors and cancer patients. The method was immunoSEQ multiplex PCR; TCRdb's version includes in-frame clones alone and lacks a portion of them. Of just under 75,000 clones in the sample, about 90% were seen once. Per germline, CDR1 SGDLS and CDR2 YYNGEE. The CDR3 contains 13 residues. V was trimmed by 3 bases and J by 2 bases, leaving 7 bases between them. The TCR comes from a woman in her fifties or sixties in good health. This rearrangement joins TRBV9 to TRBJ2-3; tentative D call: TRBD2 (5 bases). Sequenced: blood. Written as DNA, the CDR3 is TGTGCCAGCAGCGCAGACTACACAGATACGCAGTATTTT. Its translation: CASSADYTDTQYF.